The rows below give T cell receptor beta chains drawn from one sample of a study of cytomegalovirus exposure and HLA in healthy donors. TCRdb's copy holds only in-frame clones and misses some; the assay was immunoSEQ multiplex PCR. The data show fewer than 150,000 clones, approximately 82% seen once. What was sequenced was PBMCs. The origin of the receptors is a man in his thirties or forties in good health and CMV-seropositive. CDR3s include the opening cysteine and the closing phenylalanine or tryptophan. A D gene is named only where the DNA matches it firmly. The size of a clone is reported for some rows only, either as once, few or many, or as a class for expanded clones.

size	V	J	D	DNA	CDR3
-	TRBV9	TRBJ1-2	TRBD1	TGTGCCAGCAGTGAAGGGACAGGATATAAGGATGGCTACACCTTC	CASSEGTGYKDGYTF
-	TRBV5-1	TRBJ2-1	-	TGCGCCAGCAGCTTGGACTCAGGGACCTACAATGAGCAGTTCTTC	CASSLDSGTYNEQFF
-	TRBV9	TRBJ2-5	TRBD2	TGTGCCAGCAGCGGTAGCGGGGGGCAAGAGACCCAGTACTTC	CASSGSGGQETQYF
-	TRBV4-2	TRBJ2-1	TRBD2	TGTGCCAGCAGCCAAGATAGCGGGGCTCTCCAGGTCTTC	CASSQDSGALQVF
-	TRBV29-1	TRBJ2-1	TRBD2	TGCAGCGCAGGGACTAGCTTCAATGAGCAGTTCTTC	CSAGTSFNEQFF
-	TRBV7-2	TRBJ2-7	TRBD2	TGTGCCAGCAGCCCTCACCTATTGAGCGGGGGGGCGAAAGAGCAGTACTTC	CASSPHLLSGGAKEQYF
-	TRBV9	TRBJ2-3	TRBD2	TGTGCCAGCAGCGGCGGACTAGCGGGGGGGCAGAGCACAGATACGCAGTATTTT	CASSGGLAGGQSTDTQYF
-	TRBV11-1	TRBJ2-7	TRBD1	TGTGCCAGCAGCTTATCGGACAGGGGGCTCGAGCAGTACTTC	CASSLSDRGLEQYF
-	TRBV5-1	TRBJ2-5	-	TGCGCCAGCAGCGCGATGGGAGCGGAAGAGACCCAGTACTTC	CASSAMGAEETQYF
-	TRBV10-2	TRBJ1-2	-	TGCGCCAGCAGTGAAAGGGGCTCCGAAAACTATGGCTACACCTTC	CASSERGSENYGYTF
few	TRBV5-1	TRBJ2-2	-	TGCGCCAGCAGCTTGGAGGGGTCAAACACCGGGGAGCTGTTTTTT	CASSLEGSNTGELFF
-	TRBV7-2	TRBJ1-2	-	TGTGCCAGCAGCCCCCGGACAGTGGGGTTAGGCTACACCTTC	CASSPRTVGLGYTF
-	TRBV5-1	TRBJ2-5	-	TGCGCCAGCAGCTTGCACGGGACAACCCAAGAGACCCAGTACTTC	CASSLHGTTQETQYF
-	TRBV4-1	TRBJ1-1	-	TGCGCCAGCAGCCACCCCATCGGGGTTGGAGCTTTCTTT	CASSHPIGVGAFF
once	TRBV2	TRBJ1-1	-	TGTGCCAGCAGTGAAGGGAGCCTGGGGGGGGCCGGCACTGAAGCTTTCTTT	CASSEGSLGGAGTEAFF
-	TRBV25-1	TRBJ1-2	-	TGTGCCAGCAGTGAACACGGACAGCATCAAGGCTACACCTTC	CASSEHGQHQGYTF
-	TRBV18	TRBJ2-3	TRBD2	TGTGCCAGCTCATCCTTGGAGGCTAGCGGGGGAGACACAGATACGCAGTATTTT	CASSSLEASGGDTDTQYF
-	TRBV29-1	TRBJ2-2	-	TGCAGCGTTGACAGGGCGAACACCGGGGAGCTGTTTTTT	CSVDRANTGELFF
few	TRBV2	TRBJ1-2	-	TGTGCCAGCAGTGAAGGACAGGCGATCCTCTATGGCTACACCTTC	CASSEGQAILYGYTF
-	TRBV29-1	TRBJ1-2	-	TGCAGCGTTCGCCCCCCGGGACAATACTACACCTTC	CSVRPPGQYYTF